This T cell receptor beta chain was obtained from a study of kidney transplant recipient with SARS-CoV-2 infection (dated by TCRdb to about 2021). Sample time point, as interpreted from the label and publication: pre-pandemic baseline sample and day 111 after first positive SARS-CoV-2 test. Sequencing instrument: Illumina MiSeq. Profiling of the peripheral T cell repertoire targeted human TCRbeta genes. As for the authors' bioinformatics: To account for variability over time, differences in clonotype abundance were tested using beta-binomial modelling. Expanded clonotypes were screened against the ImmuneCODE reference database of SARS-CoV-2-associated TCRs and were mapped to viral genome regions. Additional repertoire analyses examined TRBV gene usage, CDR3 length, CDR3 amino acid overlap between time points, distributions of clonotype abundance, and Jaccard similarity. The public sequencing data were trimmed at Q25 with fastp and processed into clonotypes with MiXCR by TCRdb, which kept only in-frame beta chains. Each CDR3 protein appears once, grouped with its most common genes and DNA. The V and J calls, along with clone size, are taken from TCRdb and not from the paper's own processing. The sample profile shows 200,000 to 300,000 distinct CDR3 sequences; about 28% of them were found once. The top ten hold under 9.5% of the sample.

This clonotype was observed many times. What antigen it recognizes has not been identified. Within one base of it there is no much larger clone, and no base qualities were kept. From a lookup of the germline V gene, CDR1 and CDR2 are SGHRS and YFSETQ. V is cut back by 4 bases and J by 6 bases, with 1 base in the junction unmatched. The CDR3 covers 13 residues, taking in both the cysteine and the phenylalanine. The sequence is cut down to CDR3 DNA, 39 bases in frame from base 1. The chain is made from TRBV5-1 and TRBJ2-2, with 9 central nucleotides matching TRBD1. This clonotype originated in a male patient in his thirties who had COVID-19 and was a kidney transplant recipient. After a transplant, not all T cells may be the patient's own; some may come from the graft donor. Sequencing was performed on a blood sample, taken at baseline and between days 110 and 120 from a kidney transplant recipient. The CDR3 here reads CASSRQGAGELFF. The DNA reads as follows: TGCGCCAGCAGCAGACAGGGGGCCGGGGAGCTGTTTTTT.